Described below is a single T cell receptor beta chain sequence and its context. The data stem from a study of control samples from healthy donors and cancer patients. The CDR3 is 15 residues long. Trimming took off 7 bases at V and 1 base at J, with 13 bases between the two ends. Germline V gene lookup returns CDR1 MDHEN and CDR2 SYDVKM. The repertoire was sequenced with immunoSEQ multiplex PCR; TCRdb's copy has only in-frame clones and lacks some. The sample holds under 450,000 clones; roughly 90% are singletons and the top ten take 6% to 7%. This sequence originates from a man aged 40-49 years with head and neck cancer. The sequenced material came from PBMCs. The rearrangement joins TRBV28 to TRBJ2-2; D may match TRBD1 or TRBD2 (6 bases each). DNA of the CDR3: TGTGCCAGCACCTTGGGGGGCCTGAACACCGGGGAGCTGTTTTTT. As protein: CASTLGGLNTGELFF.